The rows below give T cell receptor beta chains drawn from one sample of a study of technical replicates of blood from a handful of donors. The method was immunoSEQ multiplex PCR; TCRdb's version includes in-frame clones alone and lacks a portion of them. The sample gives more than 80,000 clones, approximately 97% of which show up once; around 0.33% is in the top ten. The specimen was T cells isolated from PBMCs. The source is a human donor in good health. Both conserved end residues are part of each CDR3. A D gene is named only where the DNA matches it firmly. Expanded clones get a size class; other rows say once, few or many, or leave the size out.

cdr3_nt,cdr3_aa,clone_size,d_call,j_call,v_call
TGCGCCAGCAGCGAAACCGGTTACAATGAGCAGTTCTTC,CASSETGYNEQFF,NA,NA,TRBJ2-1,TRBV4-3
TGTGCCAGCAGGCTAACCGGGACAGAGAACACCGGGGAGCTGTTTTTT,CASRLTGTENTGELFF,NA,TRBD1,TRBJ2-2,TRBV14
TGTGCCAGCAGTCACCACACACAGGGGGCCCACTATGGCTACACCTTC,CASSHHTQGAHYGYTF,NA,TRBD1,TRBJ1-2,TRBV27
TGTGCCAGCACTCCTTATAGCGGGAGGGCATACAATGAGCAGTTCTTC,CASTPYSGRAYNEQFF,NA,TRBD2,TRBJ2-1,TRBV5-4
TGCGCCAGCAGCCAAGATGTAACAGGGGGCAACACCGGGGAGCTGTTTTTT,CASSQDVTGGNTGELFF,NA,TRBD1,TRBJ2-2,TRBV4-3
TGTGCCAGCAGCTCCGGACAGGGTAGCTCCTACGAGCAGTACTTC,CASSSGQGSSYEQYF,NA,TRBD1,TRBJ2-7,TRBV9
TGTGCCAGCAGCTCCCAGGGATACGTTCCTGGAAACACCATATATTTT,CASSSQGYVPGNTIYF,NA,NA,TRBJ1-3,TRBV9
TGCGCCAGCAGCCCGGGACTAGTGGAGACCCAGTACTTC,CASSPGLVETQYF,NA,TRBD2,TRBJ2-5,TRBV10-2
TGTGCCTGGAGCTCCCAGGGTGCAGATACGCAGTATTTT,CAWSSQGADTQYF,NA,NA,TRBJ2-3,TRBV30
TGTGCCAGCAGTTACCGGGACAGGGGGCTGACTGAAGCTTTCTTT,CASSYRDRGLTEAFF,NA,TRBD1,TRBJ1-1,TRBV6-5
TGTGCCAGTAGTATAGATCTACCGGACAGGGGCTATAACAATGAGCAGTTCTTC,CASSIDLPDRGYNNEQFF,NA,TRBD1,TRBJ2-1,TRBV19
TGCGCCAGCAGCTTGGGGACTAGCGGAGAGGGAGAGACCCAGTACTTC,CASSLGTSGEGETQYF,NA,TRBD2,TRBJ2-5,TRBV5-1
TGTGCCAGCAGCCCCGACAGCCGGCAGGGCTACACCTTC,CASSPDSRQGYTF,once,NA,TRBJ1-2,TRBV9
TGTGCCAGCAGTTCCCCAGGGAGGGACACTGAAGCTTTCTTT,CASSSPGRDTEAFF,NA,NA,TRBJ1-1,TRBV28